Each of the 4 T cell receptor beta chains below was sequenced from the same sample in a study of blood T cell repertoires in COVID-19. The assay was immunoSEQ multiplex PCR, and TCRdb's table has in-frame clones only and misses some. Of about 250,000 clones in the sample, roughly 90% were seen once. Sequenced: PBMCs or T cells enriched from blood (not recorded which). These TCRs come from a woman in her 30s with acute COVID-19.

V is TRBV19 and J is TRBJ1-5; D might be TRBD1 (5 bases). The CDR3 has 14 residues. V lost 4 bases, J lost 5 bases, and 12 bases lay in between. Germline V gene lookup returns CDR1 LNHDA and CDR2 SQIVND (reference sequence). For the CDR3, the DNA is TGTGCCAGTAGTACCAGACAGAGAGATCAGCCCCAGCATTTT. Its translation: CASSTRQRDQPQHF.

The chain combines TRBV11-3 with TRBJ2-1, with TRBD2 as a possible D gene (6 bases). Germline CDR1 SGHNT, CDR2 YENEEA. Trimming shortened V by 5 bases and J by 2 bases, and 10 bases separated the two germline ends. This CDR3 has 14 residues. CDR3 coding DNA: TGTGCCAGCAGCGTCGGGGGAACCTACAATGAGCAGTTCTTC. Its translation is CASSVGGTYNEQFF. The whole variable domain, filled in from reference TRBV11-3 and TRBJ2-1, reads EAGVVQSPRYKIIEKKQPVAFWCNPISGHNTLYWYLQNLGQGPELLIRYENEEAVDDSQLPKDRFSAERLKGVDSTLKIQPAELGDSAVYLCASSVGGTYNEQFFGPGTRLTVL.

V gene TRBV3-1 (or the pseudogene TRBV3-2) combines with J gene TRBJ2-3, with D possibly TRBD2 on 5 matching bases. V gave up 4 bases and J gave up 1 base, with 15 bases separating them. The CDR3 sequence is 16 residues long. Germline V CDR1 and CDR2: LGHDT, YNNKEL (reference sequence). This CDR3 is CASSLLYGGGTDTQYF. CDR3 DNA sequence: TGTGCCAGCAGCCTGCTTTATGGAGGCGGCACAGATACGCAGTATTTT.

The chain joins TRBV2 to TRBJ1-5; D might be TRBD1 (6 bases). V was cut by 7 bases and J by 1 base, with 14 bases left in between. The CDR3 sequence is 15 residues long. CDR1 is SNHLY and CDR2 is FYNNEI in the germline V gene. As DNA, the CDR3 is TGTGCCAGCATCGATGGGGGCAGGAGCAATCAGCCCCAGCATTTT. Protein product: CASIDGGRSNQPQHF.